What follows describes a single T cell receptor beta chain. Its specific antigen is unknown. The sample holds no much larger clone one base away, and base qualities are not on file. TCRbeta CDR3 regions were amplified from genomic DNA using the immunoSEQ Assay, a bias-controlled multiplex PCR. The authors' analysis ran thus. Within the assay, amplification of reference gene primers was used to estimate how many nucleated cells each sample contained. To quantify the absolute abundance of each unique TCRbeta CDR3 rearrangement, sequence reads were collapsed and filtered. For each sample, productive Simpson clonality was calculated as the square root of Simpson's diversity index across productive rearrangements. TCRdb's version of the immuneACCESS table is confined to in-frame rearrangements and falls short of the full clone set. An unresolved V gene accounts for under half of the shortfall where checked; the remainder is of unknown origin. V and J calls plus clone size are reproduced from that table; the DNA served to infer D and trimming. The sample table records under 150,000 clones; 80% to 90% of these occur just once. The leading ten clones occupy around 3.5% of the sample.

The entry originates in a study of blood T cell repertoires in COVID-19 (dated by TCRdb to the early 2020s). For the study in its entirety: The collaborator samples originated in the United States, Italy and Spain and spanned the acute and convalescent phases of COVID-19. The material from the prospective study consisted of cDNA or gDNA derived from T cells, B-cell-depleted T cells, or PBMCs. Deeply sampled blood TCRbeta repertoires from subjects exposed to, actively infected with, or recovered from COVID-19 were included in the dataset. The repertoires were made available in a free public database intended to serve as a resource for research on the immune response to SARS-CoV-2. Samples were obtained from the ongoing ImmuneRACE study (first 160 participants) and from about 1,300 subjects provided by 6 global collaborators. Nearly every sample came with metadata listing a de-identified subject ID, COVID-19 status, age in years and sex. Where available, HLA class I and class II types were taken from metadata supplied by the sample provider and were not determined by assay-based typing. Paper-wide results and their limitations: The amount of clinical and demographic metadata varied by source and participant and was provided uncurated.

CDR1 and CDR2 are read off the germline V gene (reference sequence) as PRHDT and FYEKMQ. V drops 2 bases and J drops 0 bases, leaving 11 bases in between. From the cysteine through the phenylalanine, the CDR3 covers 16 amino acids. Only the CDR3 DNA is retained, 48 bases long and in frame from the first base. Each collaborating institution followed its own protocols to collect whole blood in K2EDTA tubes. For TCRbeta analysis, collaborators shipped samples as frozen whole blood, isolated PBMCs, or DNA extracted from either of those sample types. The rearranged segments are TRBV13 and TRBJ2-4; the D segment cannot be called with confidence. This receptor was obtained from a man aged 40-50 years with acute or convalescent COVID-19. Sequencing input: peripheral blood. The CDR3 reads CASSLRATLAKNIQYF. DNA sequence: TGTGCCAGCAGCTTACGTGCTACCCTAGCCAAAAACATTCAGTACTTC.